This entry lists 30 T cell receptor beta chains sequenced from one sample in a study of breast tumors, draining lymph nodes, adjacent tissues. TCRdb independently ran MiXCR on the multiplex PCR reads; one entry per CDR3 protein. The sample includes about 100,000 distinct CDR3 sequences, approximately 21% of them seen just once. Samples came from axillary lymph nodes draining the breast cancer. The sample was axillary lymph node tissue. The receptors originated from a female donor with breast cancer. Some clones in this sample may be carry-over from other donors' samples.

This clonotype came up many times. This rearrangement joins TRBV2 to TRBJ2-7, with D perhaps TRBD2 (5 bases). The CDR3 sequence is 13 residues long. The V gene's germline CDR1 is SNHLY and CDR2 FYNNEI. V lost 7 bases, J lost 3 bases, and 13 bases lay in between. In DNA, the CDR3 is TGTGCCAGCATGCCCGCGAGGGACTACGAGCAGTACTTC. Amino acid sequence: CASMPARDYEQYF.

This clonotype was picked up many times. The chain carries TRBV27 and TRBJ1-6; 7 positions agree with TRBD1. The germline CDR1 and CDR2 sequences are MNHEY and SMNVEV (reference sequence). This CDR3 is 13 amino acids long. J gave up 7 bases and V 8 bases, and 5 bases lay outside the gene matches. In nucleotides, the CDR3 is TGTGCCAGCCGGGACAGTAAAAATTCACCCCTCCACTTT. As protein: CASRDSKNSPLHF.

The sample holds many counts of this clonotype. V and J are TRBV5-1 and TRBJ2-3; 7 bases fit TRBD1. The V gene end was trimmed by 7 bases and the J gene end by 6 bases; junction bases not matched to a gene: 8. Germline V gene data show CDR1 as SGHRS and CDR2 as YFSETQ. CDR3 size: 13 residues. DNA for the CDR3: TGCGCCAGCCAGACAGGGTCAATGGATACGCAGTATTTT. As protein: CASQTGSMDTQYF.

The table lists this clonotype with many counts. The CDR3 here is CASTRRSEQYF. CDR3 bases: TGTGCCAGCACGAGGAGATCCGAGCAGTACTTC. The chain employs TRBV2 and TRBJ2-7; D unclear. The CDR3 spans 11 residues. Germline CDR1 SNHLY, CDR2 FYNNEI. V lost 7 bases, J lost 6 bases, and 10 bases lay in between.

There are many counts of this clonotype. The chain joins TRBV6-6 to TRBJ2-3; D gene ambiguous. Germline loops: CDR1 MNHNY, CDR2 SVGAGI (reference sequence). V lost 2 bases, J lost 11 bases, and 11 bases lay in between. CDR3 size: 12 residues. Written as DNA, the CDR3 is TGTGCCAGCAGTTACAAGCGTGATGTGCAGTATTTT. This codes for CASSYKRDVQYF.

V gene TRBV6-5 combines with J gene TRBJ2-1, with TRBD2 matching over 8 bases. V lost 4 bases and J lost 8; bases outside the gene matches: 7. Per the germline V gene, CDR1 is MNHEY and CDR2 is SVGAGI. CDR3 length: 14 amino acids. CDR3 nucleotide sequence: TGTGCCAGCAGTTCGGCGGGGGGATACGATGAGCAGTTCTTC. Its translation is CASSSAGGYDEQFF.

This clonotype was found many times. The chain carries TRBV28 and TRBJ2-7, with 8 bases lining up with TRBD1. Looked up from germline, CDR1 is MDHEN and CDR2 is SYDVKM. V was pared by 4 bases and J by 7 bases, with 6 bases of the junction left unmatched. The CDR3 extends over 13 amino acids. The CDR3 region has the DNA TGTGCCAGCAGTTATACAGGGGGGAAGGAGCAGTACTTC. It codes for CASSYTGGKEQYF.

This clonotype was detected ten times or more. V gene TRBV10-3 combines with J gene TRBJ1-2, with D possibly TRBD1 on 6 matching bases. Germline CDR1 ENHRY, CDR2 SYGVKD. Trimming shortened V by 3 bases and J by 7 bases, and 15 bases separated the two germline ends. The CDR3 has 14 amino acids. The CDR3 reads CAISDWGPKSGYTF. CDR3 in DNA: TGTGCCATCAGTGATTGGGGGCCTAAAAGTGGCTACACCTTC.

In this sample, this clonotype turned up many times. The chain combines TRBV20-1 with TRBJ2-2, with a weak D call TRBD1 (6 bases). The CDR3 has 16 amino acids. V was pared by 6 bases and J by 1 base, with 18 bases between. CDR1 and CDR2 (germline): DFQATT, SNEGSKA (reference sequence). The DNA for the CDR3 is TGCAGTGCCCAAGCCCCTACGACAGGGAACACCGGGGAGCTGTTTTTT. Translating it yields CSAQAPTTGNTGELFF.

This clonotype has at least ten counts. This sequence joins TRBV6-5 and TRBJ2-1; 14 bases are a match to TRBD2. With 5 bases clipped from V and 9 bases from J, the junction kept 6 bases outside the gene matches. The CDR3 has 15 amino acids. Germline-derived CDR1 and CDR2 are MNHEY and SVGAGI. CDR3 protein: CASSKTSGGAFEQFF. CDR3 sequence (DNA): TGTGCCAGCAGTAAGACTAGCGGGGGGGCCTTTGAGCAGTTCTTC.

This clonotype was detected only a few times. The V and J genes are TRBV3-1 and TRBJ2-7; 7 nucleotides line up with TRBD1. Trimming took 4 bases from V and 1 from J; bases not matched to a gene: 10. This CDR3 region has 16 residues. Germline CDR1 is LGHDT and CDR2 is YNNKEL (reference sequence). CDR3 bases: TGTGCCAGCAGCCCCCGGGGAAGGGGGCGGTCCTACGAGCAGTACTTC. Its translation is CASSPRGRGRSYEQYF.

This clonotype has ten or more counts. This chain uses TRBV11-2 with TRBJ1-5; D gene uncertain. Germline-derived CDR1 and CDR2 are SGHAT and FQNNGV. CDR3 size: 14 residues. V dropped 2 bases and J dropped 3 bases, with 8 bases sitting between them. CDR3 amino acids: CASSLMGINQPQHF. CDR3 nucleotide sequence: TGTGCCAGCAGCTTAATGGGCATCAATCAGCCCCAGCATTTT. The entire variable domain, with the rest obtained from reference TRBV11-2 and TRBJ1-5, is as follows: EAGVAQSPRYKIIEKRQSVAFWCNPISGHATLYWYQQILGQGPKLLIQFQNNGVVDDSQLPKDRFSAERLKGVDSTLKIQPAKLEDSAVYLCASSLMGINQPQHFGDGTRLSIL.

This clonotype has at least ten counts. The genes are TRBV5-1 and TRBJ2-7; 7 nucleotides align to TRBD2. V dropped 2 bases and J dropped 7; count of bases not matched to a gene: 12. CDR1 is SGHRS and CDR2 is YFSETQ in the germline V gene. This CDR3 comprises 15 residues. The CDR3 bases are TGCGCCAGCAGCTTACGAGCGGGATCCTCGGGGGAGCAGTACTTC. Protein product: CASSLRAGSSGEQYF.

In regard to this clonotype: This may arise from a read error, as a much more abundant clone is one base away. The chain links TRBV2 to TRBJ2-3; D might be TRBD2 (8 bases). Germline CDR1 is SNHLY and CDR2 is FYNNEI. CDR3 length: 13 residues. The CDR3, as DNA: TGTGCCAGCAATAAGCGGGGGACAGATACGCAGTGTTTT. Its translation is CASNKRGTDTQCF.

This clonotype has a count of ten or more. The V and J genes are TRBV6-4 and TRBJ2-5; the match to TRBD2 covers 9 bases. The CDR3 runs 15 residues. After removal of 2 bases from V and 5 bases from J, the junction contained 6 bases not matched to a gene. Germline V gene lookup returns CDR1 MRHNA and CDR2 SNTAGT. CDR3 amino acids: CASSDKAGGVETQYF. CDR3 coding DNA: TGTGCCAGCAGTGACAAAGCGGGGGGTGTGGAGACCCAGTACTTC.

The rearrangement joins TRBV12-3 or TRBV12-4 to TRBJ1-5; 8 positions agree with TRBD1. CDR3 length equals 15 residues. Germline trimming cut 4 bases from V and 6 bases from J; bases unmatched to any gene: 8. CDR3: CASSYGQGRSQPQHF. The CDR3 nucleotides read TGTGCCAGCAGTTACGGACAGGGACGCAGTCAGCCCCAGCATTTT.

This clonotype was seen at least ten times. The CDR3 is CASSYSRAGDPYEQYF. The CDR3 bases are TGTGCCAGCAGTTACTCGAGGGCAGGGGACCCCTACGAGCAGTACTTC. V gene TRBV6-6 combines with J gene TRBJ2-7; D perhaps matches TRBD1 (6 bases). CDR1 is MNHNY, CDR2 SVGAGI, per germline (reference sequence). The ends were cut back, 0 bases at V and 2 bases at J, with 14 bases in the middle. The CDR3 consists of 16 residues.

As concerns this clonotype: It may be a read error: a sequence one base away is much more abundant. V gene TRBV6-5 combines with J gene TRBJ1-2; TRBD1 agrees at 10 bases. The CDR3 is 14 amino acids. Germline V lookup: CDR1 MNHEY, CDR2 SVGAGI. After removal of 2 bases from V and 8 bases from J, the junction contained 5 bases not matched to a gene. CDR3 amino acids: CASSYRQGAQGYTF. CDR3 bases: TGTGCCAGCAGTTACAGACAGGGGGCGCAGGGCTACACCTTC.

Remarks on this clonotype: Given a much more abundant clone one base away, this may be a read error. The chain combines TRBV28 with TRBJ2-7; D is uncertain. The CDR3 contains 12 residues. The V end lost 5 bases, the J end lost 11 bases, and 16 bases lay between the germline ends. The germline V gene encodes CDR1 MDHEN and CDR2 SYDVKM. CDR3 sequence (DNA): TGTGCCAGCAGTCCCAATCCCAACTCGGAGTACTTC. Translated, it gives CASSPNPNSEYF.

Ten or more counts support this clonotype. This chain connects TRBV5-5 to TRBJ2-1, with 9 bases aligning to TRBD2. The CDR3 contains 15 residues. CDR1 and CDR2 (germline): SGHKS, YYEKEE (reference sequence). V gave up 4 bases and J gave up 9 bases; unmatched junction bases: 11. The CDR3: CASSLDWTSVFEQFF. The CDR3 region has the DNA TGTGCCAGCAGCCTGGACTGGACTAGCGTATTTGAGCAGTTCTTC.

This clonotype was seen at least ten times. The J gene is TRBJ2-7, the V gene TRBV6-2 or TRBV6-3; 11 bases agree with TRBD1. Unmatched junction bases numbered 7, after V lost 0 bases and J lost 6 bases. CDR1 and CDR2 from the germline V gene are MNHEY and SVGEGT. The CDR3 extends over 16 amino acids. The CDR3 loop is CASSYSDGQGAGEQYF. The CDR3 DNA follows: TGTGCCAGCAGTTACTCGGACGGACAGGGGGCAGGCGAGCAGTACTTC.

This clonotype was seen once. An end of the junction differs from the germline gene, which may be a read error. This rearrangement joins TRBV9 to TRBJ1-6; D is unclear. Germline V lookup: CDR1 SGDLS, CDR2 YYNGEE. This CDR3 has 12 amino acids. CDR3 DNA sequence: TGTGCCAACAGCACCGGGGATTCACCCCTCCACTTC. Translating gives CANSTGDSPLHF.

This clonotype was observed at least ten times. The chain uses TRBV6-6 and TRBJ2-3, with D maybe TRBD2 (5 bases). From germline, CDR1 is MNHNY and CDR2 SVGAGI (reference sequence). Trimming took off 0 bases at V and 0 bases at J, with 19 bases between the two ends. The CDR3 spans 19 residues. This chain's CDR3 is CASSYSSLAAPSSTDTQYF. The CDR3 nucleotides read TGTGCCAGCAGTTACTCGAGCCTAGCAGCGCCTTCTAGCACAGATACGCAGTATTTT.

This clonotype was observed many times. This sequence joins TRBV24-1 and TRBJ2-5; D may be TRBD1 (5 bases). The CDR3 consists of 15 residues. The V gene lost 2 bases and the J gene lost 5 bases, with 14 bases spanning the gap. Germline CDR1 is KGHDR and CDR2 is SFDVKD. CDR3 amino acids: CATSDSGSTGETQYF. In DNA form, the CDR3 reads TGTGCCACCAGTGATTCAGGGTCAACTGGGGAGACCCAGTACTTC.

The CDR3 DNA follows: TGTGCCAGCAGCATAGGGACAGGGGCGGCGGAGACCCAGTACTTC. It translates to CASSIGTGAAETQYF. The gene calls are TRBV5-8 and TRBJ2-5; TRBD1 matches at 10 bases. From germline, CDR1 is SGHTS and CDR2 YDEGEE. The CDR3 is made up of 15 amino acids. V shed 4 bases and J 5 bases; nucleotides not matched to a gene: 8.

As to this clonotype: A read error may be the cause here, since a much bigger clone is one base away. V and J are TRBV20-1 and TRBJ2-2, with TRBD2 identical over 9 bases. The CDR3 totals 12 residues. Germline assignment: CDR1 DFQATT and CDR2 SNEGSKA (reference sequence). CDR3 nucleotides: TGCGGTAGCGGGAGGAACACCGGGGAGCTGTTTTTT. Its protein product is CGSGRNTGELFF.

This clonotype showed up many times. V and J are TRBV7-9 and TRBJ2-3; the D is unclear. Germline assignment: CDR1 SEHNR and CDR2 FQNEAQ (reference sequence). Trimming left V 1 base short and J 8 bases short, with 4 bases between. CDR3 length equals 11 residues. The CDR3 protein is CASSLVGTQYF. CDR3 nucleotides: TGTGCCAGCAGCTTAGTTGGTACGCAGTATTTT.

This clonotype was seen only a few times. This sequence joins TRBV18 and TRBJ1-2; the D gene is possibly TRBD1 (5 bases). The V end was cut by 3 bases, the J end by 5 bases, with 16 bases between. CDR1 and CDR2 (germline): KGHSH, LQKENI. The CDR3 runs to 15 residues. The CDR3 protein is CASSPQGPGKYGYTF. The CDR3 DNA reads TGTGCCAGCTCACCTCAGGGTCCAGGGAAGTATGGCTACACCTTC.

As for this clonotype: Since a much larger clone is just one base distant, this may be a read error. Here the CDR3 reads CAGSLEGGTGNTIYF. In nucleotides, the CDR3 is TGCGCCGGCAGCTTGGAAGGTGGGACTGGAAACACCATATATTTT. The chain joins TRBV5-1 to TRBJ1-3, with D unresolved. Per germline, CDR1 SGHRS and CDR2 YFSETQ. The CDR3 consists of 15 residues.

The chain has TRBV4-1 and TRBJ2-1; 14 bases match TRBD2. Germline V gene sequence: CDR1 MGHRA, CDR2 YSYEKL. The CDR3 has 18 amino acids. J gave up 6 bases and V 3 bases, and 10 bases lay outside the gene matches. DNA for the CDR3: TGCGCCAGCAGCCAGGGGGGTACCGGGACTAGCGGGAGCAATGAGCAGTTCTTC. It specifies CASSQGGTGTSGSNEQFF.